The 29 T cell receptor beta chains presented below share a single source sample, sequenced in a study of blood T cell repertoires in COVID-19. TCRdb's copy holds only in-frame clones and misses some; the assay was immunoSEQ multiplex PCR. Of about 320,000 clones in the sample, approximately 89% were seen once. Sample: PBMCs or T cells enriched from blood (not recorded which). The source of these receptors is a man aged 30 to 45 who had recovered from COVID-19.

This clone has a single count. J is TRBJ2-1 and V is TRBV5-1; tentative D call: TRBD2 (5 bases). CDR1 and CDR2 from the germline V gene are SGHRS and YFSETQ. Deletions cut 4 bases from V and 7 bases from J, with 24 bases between. The CDR3 has 17 amino acids. The CDR3 here is CASSPSLSDPFGNEQFF. CDR3 coding DNA: TGCGCCAGCAGCCCTAGCCTTAGCGATCCTTTTGGAAATGAGCAGTTCTTC.

V is TRBV2 and J is TRBJ1-5; D is ambiguous. The CDR3 totals 15 residues. Germline V gives CDR1 SNHLY, CDR2 FYNNEI. Trimming removed 1 base at V and 4 bases at J, with 11 bases between. The CDR3, as DNA: TGTGCCAGCAGTGAAGGAGGCGGTGGTAATCAGCCCCAGCATTTT. It yields the protein CASSEGGGGNQPQHF.

The chain joins TRBV28 to TRBJ1-2; 8 nucleotides match TRBD1. The germline V gene encodes CDR1 MDHEN and CDR2 SYDVKM. V lost 4 bases to trimming and J lost 6 bases; unmatched junction nucleotides: 13. This CDR3 is built from 16 residues. CDR3 sequence reads: CASSSPGTGQSHGYTF. In DNA, the CDR3 is TGTGCCAGCAGTTCACCCGGGACAGGCCAATCCCATGGCTACACCTTC.

The count of this clone is one. The chain links TRBV4-2 to TRBJ2-3, with 10 bases fitting TRBD2. The germline V gene has CDR1 LGHNA and CDR2 YNFKEQ. The ends lost 1 base at V and 0 bases at J; junction bases unmatched: 1. The CDR3 is made up of 16 amino acids. Here the CDR3 reads CASSQASGSSTDTQYF. The CDR3 nucleotides read TGTGCCAGCAGCCAAGCTAGCGGGAGTAGCACAGATACGCAGTATTTT.

The chain carries TRBV9 and TRBJ2-1, with TRBD2 identical over 11 bases. This CDR3 has 15 amino acids. J gave up 6 bases and V 4 bases, and 6 bases lay outside the gene matches. Germline V gives CDR1 SGDLS, CDR2 YYNGEE. The CDR3 reads CASSLAGGQGNEQFF. As DNA, the CDR3 is TGTGCCAGCAGCTTAGCGGGGGGGCAAGGCAATGAGCAGTTCTTC.

The rearrangement joins TRBV7-2 to TRBJ2-7, with D tentatively TRBD2 (5 bases). Deletions cut 6 bases from V and 0 bases from J, with 15 bases between. Germline CDR1 is SGHTA and CDR2 is FQGNSA. The CDR3 consists of 15 residues. The CDR3 nucleotides read TGTGCCAGCAGTACCCTAGGACTGGACTCCTACGAGCAGTACTTC. Translation gives CASSTLGLDSYEQYF.

This clone was counted at least ten times. The chain's CDR3 is CAISESARGHINYGYTF. The CDR3 DNA follows: TGTGCCATCAGTGAGTCAGCCAGGGGGCACATTAACTATGGCTACACCTTC. The chain links TRBV10-3 to TRBJ1-2; 8 positions match TRBD1. The CDR3 has 17 residues. V lost 0 bases, J lost 1 base, and 7 bases stayed unmatched. Germline CDR1 is ENHRY and CDR2 is SYGVKD.

V and J are TRBV29-1 and TRBJ1-3, with a tentative D call TRBD1 (5 bases). Germline V gene data show CDR1 as SQVTM and CDR2 as ANQGSEA. This CDR3 comprises 15 residues. The V gene lost 5 bases and the J gene lost 4 bases, with 18 bases spanning the gap. CDR3 protein: CSVSFRTTVGNTIYF. Here the CDR3 DNA reads TGCAGCGTTTCGTTCAGGACAACCGTCGGAAACACCATATATTTT.

This rearrangement joins TRBV2 to TRBJ1-1, with D perhaps matching TRBD1 (5 bases). Germline CDR1 SNHLY, CDR2 FYNNEI. The V end was cut by 6 bases, the J end by 6 bases, with 17 bases between. CDR3 length equals 14 residues. The CDR3 loop reads CASRREGMGSEAFF. The DNA of the CDR3 is TGTGCCAGCAGGAGGGAGGGGATGGGATCTGAAGCTTTCTTT.

V and J are TRBV11-2 and TRBJ1-6; D not resolved. V lost 2 bases and J lost 8, with 13 bases in between. Germline CDR1 is SGHAT and CDR2 is FQNNGV. CDR3 length: 15 amino acids. CDR3 in amino acids: CASSLSGLLDSPLHF. CDR3 coding DNA: TGTGCCAGCAGCTTATCGGGGTTATTGGATTCACCCCTCCACTTT.

The chain uses TRBV9 and TRBJ2-2, with D possibly being TRBD2 (6 bases). The V gene lost 4 bases and the J gene lost 6 bases, with 7 bases spanning the gap. Germline CDR1 SGDLS, CDR2 YYNGEE. The CDR3 length is 12 residues. The CDR3 nucleotides read TGTGCCAGCAGCCGACTAGCCGGGGAGCTGTTTTTT. It yields the protein CASSRLAGELFF. Full variable domain (rest looked up from reference TRBV9 and TRBJ2-2): DSGVTQTPKHLITATGQRVTLRCSPRSGDLSVYWYQQSLDQGLQFLIQYYNGEERAKGNILERFSAQQFPDLHSELNLSSLELGDSALYFCASSRLAGELFFGEGSRLTVL.

The chain is built from TRBV25-1 and TRBJ1-1; TRBD1 matches at 9 bases. The V segment lost 4 bases and the J segment 5 bases; nucleotides outside the gene matches: 8. Germline values: CDR1 MGHDK, CDR2 SYGVNS. This CDR3 comprises 15 residues. Written as DNA, the CDR3 is TGTGCCAGCAGTGCCCCGGACAGGGGAGATACTGAAGCTTTCTTT. Translated, it gives CASSAPDRGDTEAFF. Together with reference TRBV25-1 and TRBJ1-1, the CDR3 gives the full variable domain: EADIYQTPRYLVIGTGKKITLECSQTMGHDKMYWYQQDPGMELHLIHYSYGVNSTEKGDLSSESTVSRIRTEHFPLTLESARPSHTSQYLCASSAPDRGDTEAFFGQGTRLTVV.

V gene TRBV9 combines with J gene TRBJ2-1, with unresolved D. Per the germline V gene, CDR1 is SGDLS and CDR2 is YYNGEE. This CDR3 has 13 amino acids. Trimming removed 0 bases from V and 3 bases from J, with 4 bases in between. CDR3 coding DNA: TGTGCCAGCAGCGTAGACAGCTACAATGAGCAGTTCTTC. This translates into CASSVDSYNEQFF. Filled out from reference TRBV9 and TRBJ2-1, the complete variable domain reads DSGVTQTPKHLITATGQRVTLRCSPRSGDLSVYWYQQSLDQGLQFLIQYYNGEERAKGNILERFSAQQFPDLHSELNLSSLELGDSALYFCASSVDSYNEQFFGPGTRLTVL.

This chain uses TRBV27 with TRBJ2-3; 9 bases map to TRBD2. Germline V gives CDR1 MNHEY, CDR2 SMNVEV (reference sequence). The CDR3 is 17 amino acids. V gave up 2 bases and J gave up 3 bases; unmatched junction bases: 9. CDR3 DNA: TGTGCCAGCAGTTTAATTGTGGGGCGGGGGGGTACAGATACGCAGTATTTT. Translation: CASSLIVGRGGTDTQYF.

The V and J genes are TRBV15 and TRBJ1-1, with D unclear. Per germline, CDR1 LNHNV and CDR2 YYDKDF (reference sequence). The CDR3 totals 15 residues. Trimming removed 5 bases at V and 0 bases at J, with 13 bases between. This chain's CDR3 is CATSLEGSLNTEAFF. The CDR3 DNA is TGTGCCACCAGCTTGGAGGGCAGTTTGAACACTGAAGCTTTCTTT.

The rearrangement joins TRBV4-1 to TRBJ1-4; D uncertain. The CDR3 totals 15 residues. Germline loops: CDR1 MGHRA, CDR2 YSYEKL. V shed 1 base and J shed 3 bases, with 9 bases lying between them. Here the CDR3 DNA reads TGCGCCAGCAGCCAAGTCCCGGGATCTAATGAAAAACTGTTTTTT. Protein: CASSQVPGSNEKLFF.

The chain combines TRBV7-2 with TRBJ2-1; D gene ambiguous. The CDR3 runs 11 residues. Trimming shortened V by 5 bases and J by 6 bases, and 5 bases separated the two germline ends. CDR1 is SGHTA and CDR2 is FQGNSA in the germline V gene. DNA of the CDR3: TGTGCCAGCAGCGTCCTCAATGAGCAGTTCTTC. It yields the protein CASSVLNEQFF.

The gene calls are TRBV7-6 and TRBJ2-3; the D gene is possibly TRBD2 (5 bases). Per the germline V gene, CDR1 is SGHVS and CDR2 is FNYEAQ. V was clipped by 2 bases and J by 0 bases, with 9 bases between them. The CDR3 covers 15 residues. The CDR3 loop is CASSLIGVSTDTQYF. CDR3 nucleotide sequence: TGTGCCAGCAGCTTAATCGGGGTCAGCACAGATACGCAGTATTTT. The entire variable domain, with the rest obtained from reference TRBV7-6 and TRBJ2-3, is as follows: GAGVSQSPRYKVTKRGQDVALRCDPISGHVSLYWYRQALGQGPEFLTYFNYEAQQDKSGLPNDRFSAERPEGSISTLTIQRTEQRDSAMYRCASSLIGVSTDTQYFGPGTRLTVL.

V gene TRBV7-9 combines with J gene TRBJ2-7, with D perhaps TRBD1 (6 bases). Per germline, CDR1 SEHNR and CDR2 FQNEAQ (reference sequence). The V gene lost 5 bases and the J gene lost 0 bases, with 8 bases spanning the gap. The length of the CDR3 is 13 residues. CDR3 sequence: CASSPTGSYEQYF. The DNA of the CDR3 is TGTGCCAGCAGCCCGACAGGCTCCTACGAGCAGTACTTC.

This clone was observed a single time. V usage is TRBV15 and J usage is TRBJ1-5; a possible D gene is TRBD1 (6 bases). Germline CDR1 reads LNHNV; CDR2 reads YYDKDF (reference sequence). The CDR3 is 14 amino acids. V lost 3 bases and J 9 bases, leaving 15 bases between the germline ends. The CDR3 loop is CATSSESQGRPQHF. DNA for the CDR3: TGTGCCACCAGCAGTGAATCACAGGGTCGGCCCCAGCATTTT. The variable domain in full, completed from reference TRBV15 and TRBJ1-5, reads DAMVIQNPRYQVTQFGKPVTLSCSQTLNHNVMYWYQQKSSQAPKLLFHYYDKDFNNEADTPDNFQSRRPNTSFCFLDIRSPGLGDTAMYLCATSSESQGRPQHFGDGTRLSIL.

The chain joins TRBV30 to TRBJ1-2; TRBD1 matches 7 bases. After removal of 7 bases from V and 2 bases from J, the junction contained 7 bases not matched to a gene. CDR1 is GTSNPN, CDR2 SVGIG, per germline (reference sequence). The CDR3 is 13 residues long. CDR3 sequence reads: CASQGRSNYGYTF. DNA for the CDR3: TGTGCCTCACAGGGGAGATCGAACTATGGCTACACCTTC.

V gene TRBV5-1 combines with J gene TRBJ2-7; weak D call: TRBD2 (5 bases). The CDR3 loop spans 14 amino acids. The germline V and J ends were trimmed by 1 base and 1 base, with 9 bases remaining between them. Germline assignment: CDR1 SGHRS and CDR2 YFSETQ. CDR3 sequence (DNA): TGCGCCAGCAGCTTGTTACGGGAATCCTACGAGCAGTACTTC. Translated, it gives CASSLLRESYEQYF.

The genes are TRBV21-1 and TRBJ2-7; the D call in the table, TRBD1, was not verified against the DNA. TRBV21-1 is marked as a pseudogene. This CDR3 has 13 amino acids. The CDR3 bases are TGTGCCAGCAGCAAAGATACACCCTACGAGCAGTACTTC. Translating it yields CASSKDTPYEQYF.

The rearrangement uses TRBV30 and TRBJ1-5; no clear D. Germline loops: CDR1 GTSNPN, CDR2 SVGIG (reference sequence). This CDR3 has 13 amino acids. V was trimmed by 5 bases and J by 3 bases, leaving 11 bases between them. The CDR3 DNA sequence: TGTGCCTGGGCCCAGGCGCCCAATCAGCCCCAGCATTTT. Translating it yields CAWAQAPNQPQHF.

The rearrangement joins TRBV3-1 (or the pseudogene TRBV3-2) to TRBJ2-5; TRBD2 matches at 11 bases. Germline-derived CDR1 and CDR2 are LGHDT and YNNKEL (reference sequence). The CDR3 is made up of 14 amino acids. The V gene end was trimmed by 8 bases and the J gene end by 4 bases; junction bases not matched to a gene: 6. CDR3 in amino acids: CASGLAGGRETQYF. The CDR3 bases are TGTGCCAGCGGATTAGCGGGGGGGCGAGAGACCCAGTACTTC.

This clone was observed once. This rearrangement joins TRBV9 to TRBJ1-5; D is undetermined. V lost 0 bases, J lost 6 bases, and 10 bases lay in between. Germline V CDR1 and CDR2: SGDLS, YYNGEE. The CDR3 spans 14 residues. CDR3 sequence: CASSVAPGSQPQHF. CDR3 coding DNA: TGTGCCAGCAGCGTAGCCCCGGGGAGTCAGCCCCAGCATTTT.

The table lists this clone with a count of one. The J gene is TRBJ1-6, the V gene TRBV30, with 10 bases that match TRBD1. Germline CDR1 GTSNPN, CDR2 SVGIG (reference sequence). There are 14 residues in the CDR3. V gave up 0 bases and J gave up 9 bases; unmatched junction bases: 2. The CDR3 is CAWSVRTGGSPLHF. The CDR3 nucleotides read TGTGCCTGGAGTGTTCGGACAGGGGGTTCACCCCTCCACTTT.

This rearrangement joins TRBV3-1 (or the pseudogene TRBV3-2) to TRBJ1-6; D unresolved. CDR3 length: 13 residues. V was pared by 4 bases and J by 6 bases, with 7 bases between. Germline CDR1 and CDR2: LGHDT and YNNKEL (reference sequence). This CDR3 is CASSPPSNSPLHF. The CDR3 bases are TGTGCCAGCAGCCCCCCGAGTAATTCACCCCTCCACTTT.

The CDR3 DNA is TGTGCCAGTAGTTTTCGCGGTGAGACTAGGTCCTACAATGAGCAGTTCTTC. Amino acid sequence: CASSFRGETRSYNEQFF. The chain recombines TRBV19 with TRBJ2-1; weak D call: TRBD2 (6 bases). V shed 5 bases and J shed 1 base, with 18 bases lying between them. CDR1 LNHDA and CDR2 SQIVND come from the germline V gene (reference sequence). The CDR3 has 17 amino acids.